This record concerns one T cell receptor beta chain sequence. Ahead of thyroid surgery, no patient had received treatment of any kind. Original processing notes: Differences in CDR3 between clinicopathological groups were drawn on to build a classifier intended to discriminate distant-metastatic papillary thyroid cancer patients. Via MiXCR, TCRdb re-called the PCR reads. The V and J calls, along with clone size, are taken from TCRdb and not from the paper's own processing. Seen here are some 15,000 clones, about 20% observed once, and the top ten hold 20% to 25%. The data were obtained in a study of metastatic and nonmetastatic thyroid tumors. Study background: Thyroid patients, malignant and benign, had repertoires compared across blood and tumor or nodule tissue.

Germline CDR1 reads LGHDT; CDR2 reads YNNKEL (reference sequence). J was trimmed by 2 bases and V by 4 bases; bases with no gene match: 5. The CDR3 has 15 amino acids. The gene calls are TRBV3-1 and TRBJ1-3, with 7 bases matching TRBD1. The sequence was collected from a female donor with papillary thyroid cancer or a benign thyroid nodule (not recorded which). Some clones in this sample may be carry-over from other donors' samples. The sequencing input was adjacent normal tissue. The CDR3 sequence: CASSPRQGTGNTIYF. CDR3 coding DNA: TGTGCCAGCAGCCCTCGACAGGGCACTGGAAACACCATATATTTT.